This TCR beta chain was profiled in a study of cytomegalovirus exposure and HLA in healthy donors. PCR employed 60 Vbeta and 13 Jbeta primers. TCRdb's copy holds only in-frame clones and misses some; the assay was immunoSEQ multiplex PCR. Of tens of thousands of clones in the sample, 65% to 85% were seen once. This TCR was recovered from a man between 45 and 60 years old in good health and CMV-seronegative. Specimen: PBMCs.

The CDR3 reads CATEGGGRNNEQFF. The CDR3 coding sequence is TGTGCCACCGAGGGCGGGGGCCGGAACAATGAGCAGTTCTTC. The rearrangement links TRBV19 to TRBJ2-1, with D perhaps TRBD2 (7 bases). The length of the CDR3 is 14 residues. The germline V and J ends were trimmed by 10 bases and 5 bases, with 18 bases remaining between them. Germline V gene sequence: CDR1 LNHDA, CDR2 SQIVND (reference sequence).